Below are 9 T cell receptor beta chains sequenced from a single sample in a study of OX40 agonist ivuxolimab in advanced cancers. The table came from immunoSEQ multiplex PCR; TCRdb's copy has only in-frame clones and leaves some out. In the table there are around 31,000 clones, about nine tenths of which are singletons. The sample was CD4+ or CD8+ T cells sorted from blood, taken in a trial of the OX40 agonist ivuxolimab. The receptors come from an adult with an advanced solid tumor such as melanoma, head and neck, liver or kidney cancer.

The V call is TRBV9, the J call TRBJ1-3, with 7 bases lining up with TRBD1. Germline V CDR1 and CDR2: SGDLS, YYNGEE. V shed 7 bases and J 0 bases; nucleotides not matched to a gene: 4. There are 14 residues in the CDR3. CDR3: CASGQDLSGNTIYF. The CDR3 nucleotides are TGTGCCAGCGGACAGGACCTCTCTGGAAACACCATATATTTT.

This clone was counted once. The chain joins TRBV5-6 to TRBJ1-6; TRBD1 aligns across 9 bases. Germline V gene sequence: CDR1 SGHDT, CDR2 YYEEEE. The CDR3 has 17 residues. J lost 5 bases, V lost 3 bases, and 9 bases had no gene match. The CDR3 DNA sequence: TGTGCCAGCAGCTCTACAGGGGGCGCCTCGAATAATTCACCCCTCCACTTT. Its protein product is CASSSTGGASNNSPLHF.

This clone was detected a few times. The gene calls are TRBV6-6 and TRBJ2-5; perhaps D is TRBD1 or TRBD2 (5 bases each). The CDR3 sequence is 14 residues long. Deletions cut 5 bases from V and 2 bases from J, with 12 bases between. CDR1 is MNHNY and CDR2 is SVGAGI in the germline V gene (reference sequence). The CDR3 is CASSLGTVQETQYF. The DNA for the CDR3 is TGTGCCAGCAGTCTTGGGACGGTACAAGAGACCCAGTACTTC.

The chain joins TRBV5-6 to TRBJ2-7, with 9 bases aligning to TRBD1. Trimming at V came to 3 bases and at J to 1 base, leaving 5 bases not matched to a gene. This CDR3 is built from 15 residues. CDR1 and CDR2 from the germline V gene are SGHDT and YYEEEE. The CDR3 sequence: CASSSPGTGSYEQYF. The CDR3 DNA sequence: TGTGCCAGCAGCTCGCCCGGGACAGGGTCCTACGAGCAGTACTTC.

V is TRBV5-1 and J is TRBJ1-4; 7 bases are shared with TRBD1. CDR1 and CDR2 from the germline V gene are SGHRS and YFSETQ. CDR3 length: 18 residues. J was trimmed by 0 bases and V by 0 bases; bases with no gene match: 8. DNA for the CDR3: TGCGCCAGCAGCTTGGCGACAGGGTTGGGAGCAACTAATGAAAAACTGTTTTTT. Protein product: CASSLATGLGATNEKLFF.

The chain employs TRBV4-2 and TRBJ2-6; D is unresolved. CDR1 and CDR2 (germline): LGHNA, YNFKEQ. This CDR3 has 19 amino acids. Trimming cost V 0 bases and J 0 bases, with 15 bases left between them. In DNA, the CDR3 is TGTGCCAGCAGCCAAGACCGGCAGTTGACCTCCTCTGGGGCCAACGTCCTGACTTTC. Translation: CASSQDRQLTSSGANVLTF.

The chain employs TRBV7-6 and TRBJ2-7, with 7 bases aligning to TRBD1. V gave up 3 bases and J gave up 0 bases; unmatched junction bases: 8. Per the germline V gene, CDR1 is SGHVS and CDR2 is FNYEAQ. The CDR3 is 16 amino acids. CDR3 protein: CASSFRGNLGSYEQYF. The CDR3 nucleotides are TGTGCCAGCAGCTTCAGGGGGAATTTGGGCTCCTACGAGCAGTACTTC. Complete variable domain (other parts from reference TRBV7-6 and TRBJ2-7): GAGVSQSPRYKVTKRGQDVALRCDPISGHVSLYWYRQALGQGPEFLTYFNYEAQQDKSGLPNDRFSAERPEGSISTLTIQRTEQRDSAMYRCASSFRGNLGSYEQYFGPGTRLTVT.

The rearrangement joins TRBV9 to TRBJ2-1; the match to TRBD2 covers 7 bases. Germline V gene lookup returns CDR1 SGDLS and CDR2 YYNGEE. The trim removed 0 bases at V and 0 bases at J, leaving 9 bases unmatched. The CDR3 runs to 18 residues. CDR3 in amino acids: CASSVAMFGGSSYNEQFF. CDR3 bases: TGTGCCAGCAGCGTAGCTATGTTTGGCGGGAGCTCCTACAATGAGCAGTTCTTC.

The rearrangement links TRBV27 to TRBJ2-5; D possibly corresponds to TRBD2 (5 bases). Trimming left V 9 bases short and J 2 bases short, with 19 bases between. Germline V gene sequence: CDR1 MNHEY, CDR2 SMNVEV (reference sequence). The CDR3 totals 15 residues. The CDR3 protein is CASADFAGSQETQYF. The DNA of the CDR3 is TGTGCCAGTGCTGATTTCGCGGGCAGTCAAGAGACCCAGTACTTC.